The clone carrying this T cell receptor beta chain has a handful of counts. TCR beta libraries were prepared from cDNA with unique molecular identifiers. TCRdb ran MiXCR on the PCR reads and lists one entry per CDR3 protein. The table has roughly 150,000 distinct CDR3 sequences, around 36% seen once. This sample was included in a study of post-analysis software for immune sequencing data. The V gene end was trimmed by 7 bases and the J gene end by 7 bases; junction bases not matched to a gene: 17. The CDR3 loop spans 17 amino acids. The sample was blood, taken after autologous hematopoietic stem cell transplantation. This rearrangement joins TRBV12-3 or TRBV12-4 to TRBJ2-1, with 9 bases matching TRBD2. The clonotype originates from a girl aged 5-17 years with multiple sclerosis. CDR3 amino acids: CASTNRLAGITPNEQFF. CDR3 in DNA: TGTGCCAGCACCAACAGGCTAGCGGGAATTACTCCAAATGAGCAGTTCTTC.